Described below is a single TCR beta chain sequence and its context. The antigen is undetermined. This sample was taken from a study of neoadjuvant nivolumab and ipilimumab in lung cancer. Turning to the study itself: Patients got nivolumab 3 mg/kg on days 1, 15 and 29; combination added ipilimumab 1 mg/kg day 1.

Study-level points and caveats: TCR richness and clonality were higher in tumors than adjacent uninvolved lung. Only a single major-pathologic-response sample was available for clonality analysis. Only two of four nivolumab-treated tumors gained richness and clonality by surgery.

The protocol was immunoSEQ multiplex PCR, while the TCRdb copy is restricted to in-frame clones and leaves out a portion. The data contain 25,000 to 30,000 clones, more than 75% of them singletons. The sequence derives from an adult with non-small cell lung cancer. This material consisted of tumor tissue, taken after neoadjuvant nivolumab, alone or with ipilimumab, at or shortly before surgery.

CDR3 region: CASSSPGDNSPLHF. CDR3 DNA sequence: TGTGCCAGTAGTAGTCCAGGGGATAATTCACCCCTCCACTTT. This chain joins TRBV19 and TRBJ1-6, with D perhaps TRBD1 (6 bases). Trimming took 4 bases from V and 5 from J, leaving 9 bases between them. CDR1 is LNHDA, CDR2 SQIVND, per germline (reference sequence). This CDR3 is 14 amino acids long.